This T cell receptor (beta chain) was captured by sequencing in a study of cytomegalovirus exposure and HLA in healthy donors. Overall study context: A subsequent analysis stated that the 120 or so validation repertoires were run on the same platform as the approximately 700 first-cohort repertoires.

About this clone itself: Its specificity is unknown.

A 120-subject validation cohort, separate from the approximately 670-subject first cohort, supplied the donors. Overall study findings and caveats: The study recorded over 150 TCR beta chains that were cytomegalovirus-associated. As was reported, the classifier diagnosed cytomegalovirus status with high specificity and sensitivity.

The data were produced by immunoSEQ multiplex PCR, yet TCRdb's version contains in-frame clones alone and is incomplete. The sample has about 49,000 clones, nearly 95% seen once. The CDR3 covers 16 residues. CDR1 and CDR2 from the germline V gene are MRHNA and SNTAGT. After removal of 2 bases from V and 2 bases from J, the junction contained 4 bases not matched to a gene. The sequence came from a woman aged 18-29 years in good health and CMV-seropositive. What was sequenced was PBMCs. The V call is TRBV6-4, the J call TRBJ2-1; TRBD2 aligns across 9 bases. The CDR3 sequence: CASSDRVAGAYNEQFF. The CDR3 nucleotides are TGTGCCAGCAGTGACAGGGTAGCGGGAGCCTACAATGAGCAGTTCTTC.